The 24 T cell receptor beta chains given below trace back to one sample, sequenced in a study of vaccination and CD4 T cells after COVID-19. Oncomine TCR Beta short-read sequencing was applied to DNA from cultured CD4+ T cells. Using its own MiXCR run on the PCR reads, TCRdb lists one record per CDR3 protein. In the table there are fewer than 15,000 distinct CDR3 sequences, about 55% of which are singletons. No antigen has been identified for these receptors. The treatment: approximately nine-day PBMC culture with coronavirus spike peptide pools or control peptides (ViraFEST assay). This sample comprised CD4+ T cells from blood, cultured in vitro, obtained before SARS-CoV-2 vaccination. The source is a human donor who had recovered from COVID-19.

The chain joins TRBV10-3 to TRBJ1-2, with 8 bases lining up with TRBD1. The CDR3 loop spans 12 amino acids. V was clipped by 7 bases and J by 8 bases; unmatched bases: 6. Germline CDR1 and CDR2: ENHRY and SYGVKD. CDR3 region: CAITGQGQGYTF. Written as DNA, the CDR3 is TGTGCCATCACTGGACAGGGACAGGGCTACACCTTC.

The chain recombines TRBV7-2 with TRBJ2-4, with 10 bases aligning to TRBD1. Looked up from germline, CDR1 is SGHTA and CDR2 is FQGNSA. V was pared by 1 base and J by 8 bases, with 2 bases of the junction left unmatched. The CDR3 runs 14 residues. The CDR3 sequence: CASSLGQGADIQYF. The DNA for the CDR3 is TGTGCCAGCAGCTTAGGACAGGGGGCGGACATTCAGTACTTC. Together with reference TRBV7-2 and TRBJ2-4, the CDR3 gives the full variable domain: GAGVSQSPSNKVTEKGKDVELRCDPISGHTALYWYRQSLGQGLEFLIYFQGNSAPDKSGLPSDRFSAERTGGSVSTLTIQRTQQEDSAVYLCASSLGQGADIQYFGAGTRLSVL.

The chain couples TRBV10-2 to TRBJ1-1; no reliable D call. The germline V and J ends were trimmed by 11 bases and 7 bases, with 20 bases remaining between them. CDR3 length: 13 amino acids. Germline V gene lookup returns CDR1 WSHSY and CDR2 SAAADI. The chain's CDR3 is CAASEMRANEAFF. The CDR3, as DNA: TGCGCCGCATCAGAGATGAGGGCGAATGAAGCTTTCTTT.

The V call is TRBV6-1, the J call TRBJ2-7; the match to TRBD2 covers 11 bases. CDR1 and CDR2 (germline): MNHNS, SASEGT. The CDR3 is made up of 15 amino acids. J gave up 0 bases and V 7 bases, and 5 bases lay outside the gene matches. CDR3 DNA: TGTGCCAGCAAACGAACTAGCGGGAGCTCCTACGAGCAGTACTTC. Its protein product is CASKRTSGSSYEQYF.

This sequence joins TRBV6-2 or TRBV6-3 and TRBJ1-1; TRBD1 aligns across 7 bases. Unmatched junction bases numbered 13, after V lost 2 bases and J lost 1 base. The CDR3 totals 18 residues. Germline CDR1 and CDR2: MNHEY and SVGEGT. As DNA, the CDR3 is TGTGCCAGCAGTTACCCGGGACCGTGGACAGGAGGGAACACTGAAGCTTTCTTT. It is translated as CASSYPGPWTGGNTEAFF.

This clonotype was seen only a few times. The CDR3 protein is CASSLSNGGATEAFF. The CDR3, as DNA: TGTGCCAGCAGCCTCTCCAATGGGGGGGCAACTGAAGCTTTCTTT. V gene TRBV27 combines with J gene TRBJ1-1, with D possibly being TRBD1 (6 bases). In germline, CDR1 is MNHEY, CDR2 SMNVEV (reference sequence). The CDR3 loop spans 15 amino acids. Trimming took off 6 bases at V and 5 bases at J, with 19 bases between the two ends.

This chain uses TRBV7-9 with TRBJ2-2, with 7 bases matching TRBD1. Unmatched junction bases numbered 8, after V lost 5 bases and J lost 8 bases. Germline assignment: CDR1 SEHNR and CDR2 FQNEAQ (reference sequence). This CDR3 is 14 amino acids long. The DNA for the CDR3 is TGTGCCAGCAGCCCGTGGACAGGCAGAGGGGAGCTGTTTTTT. It codes for CASSPWTGRGELFF. Variable domain in full (rest from reference TRBV7-9 and TRBJ2-2): DTGVSQNPRHKITKRGQNVTFRCDPISEHNRLYWYRQTLGQGPEFLTYFQNEAQLEKSRLLSDRFSAERPKGSFSTLEIQRTEQGDSAMYLCASSPWTGRGELFFGEGSRLTVL.

The chain links TRBV6-5 to TRBJ2-3; 7 bases line up with TRBD2. The length of the CDR3 is 12 residues. Germline loops: CDR1 MNHEY, CDR2 SVGAGI. The trim removed 4 bases at V and 6 bases at J, leaving 1 base unmatched. The CDR3 sequence: CASSLGGDTQYF. CDR3 sequence (DNA): TGTGCCAGCAGTTTGGGGGGGGATACGCAGTATTTT.

The chain joins TRBV21-1 to TRBJ1-6; the table's D call of TRBD1 was not tested on the DNA. TRBV21-1 is a pseudogene. The length of the CDR3 is 13 residues. The CDR3 sequence is CARGQTPEGPLHF. The CDR3 DNA is TGTGCCAGAGGACAGACACCCGAAGGACCCCTCCACTTT.

The rearrangement uses TRBV2 and TRBJ2-5; D perhaps matches TRBD1 (7 bases). CDR3 length: 15 amino acids. Germline CDR1 SNHLY, CDR2 FYNNEI. Trimming took off 6 bases at V and 2 bases at J, with 16 bases between the two ends. The CDR3 spells CASRAAQGGQETQYF. CDR3 sequence (DNA): TGTGCCAGCAGGGCTGCCCAGGGGGGACAAGAGACCCAGTACTTC.

V is TRBV20-1 and J is TRBJ2-7; D is tentatively TRBD1 or TRBD2 (5 bases each). Germline CDR1 and CDR2: DFQATT and SNEGSKA (reference sequence). This CDR3 comprises 15 residues. V was cut by 5 bases and J by 4 bases, with 21 bases left in between. CDR3 DNA sequence: TGCAGTGCTCAGCCCCGAGGGGATGGTAGGTACGAGCAGTACTTC. Protein: CSAQPRGDGRYEQYF.

The chain couples TRBV30 to TRBJ2-5; either TRBD1 or TRBD2 may supply D (6 bases each). This CDR3 region has 13 residues. Germline loops: CDR1 GTSNPN, CDR2 SVGIG (reference sequence). The V end lost 2 bases, the J end lost 5 bases, and 12 bases lay between the germline ends. CDR3 nucleotide sequence: TGTGCCTGGAGTAGGGGGGTACTGGAGACCCAGTACTTC. Translating gives CAWSRGVLETQYF.

The chain is built from TRBV6-1 and TRBJ1-3, with a tentative D call TRBD1 (5 bases). Trimming pared 8 bases from V and 0 bases from J, leaving 11 bases between. Germline CDR1 is MNHNS and CDR2 is SASEGT. This CDR3 spans 14 amino acids. The chain's CDR3 is CASGDWDSGNTIYF. CDR3 DNA: TGTGCCAGCGGGGACTGGGACTCTGGAAACACCATATATTTT.

The rearrangement links TRBV15 to TRBJ2-3, with TRBD2 identical over 9 bases. The CDR3 contains 16 residues. Germline loops: CDR1 LNHNV, CDR2 YYDKDF (reference sequence). With V trimmed by 1 base and J by 2 bases, 4 bases remained unmatched. This chain's CDR3 is CATSRGTSAFTDTQYF. CDR3 nucleotide sequence: TGTGCCACCAGCAGAGGGACTAGCGCCTTCACAGATACGCAGTATTTT.

This sequence joins TRBV20-1 and TRBJ2-4, with TRBD1 identical over 11 bases. Trimming removed 5 bases from V and 0 bases from J; junction bases left unmatched: 12. Looked up from germline, CDR1 is DFQATT and CDR2 is SNEGSKA (reference sequence). The CDR3 extends over 18 amino acids. CDR3 sequence (DNA): TGCAGTGCTGTCCCGGGACAGGGGGAGGGTCGAGCCAAAAACATTCAGTACTTC. Its protein is CSAVPGQGEGRAKNIQYF.

The rearrangement uses TRBV6-1 and TRBJ2-7; D might be TRBD1 or TRBD2, each matching 5 bases. CDR3 length equals 15 residues. V was trimmed by 5 bases and J by 3 bases, leaving 17 bases between them. The germline V gene encodes CDR1 MNHNS and CDR2 SASEGT. The CDR3 DNA is TGTGCCAGCAGTCGCCCCGGGAAGGGGAGCTACGAGCAGTACTTC. Amino acid sequence: CASSRPGKGSYEQYF.

This clonotype has only a few counts. This chain links TRBV19 with TRBJ1-5; D remains ambiguous. There are 14 residues in the CDR3. In germline, CDR1 is LNHDA, CDR2 SQIVND (reference sequence). V lost 4 bases, J lost 3 bases, and 10 bases lay in between. CDR3 sequence: CASSTALPNQPQHF. The CDR3 coding sequence is TGTGCCAGTAGTACAGCCCTGCCCAATCAGCCCCAGCATTTT.

In regard to this clonotype: One end of the junction does not line up with germline, which may come from a read error. The chain carries TRBV6-2 or TRBV6-3 and TRBJ2-1, with D maybe TRBD2 (7 bases). The CDR3 sequence is 14 residues long. Germline V lookup: CDR1 MNHEY, CDR2 SVGEGT. As DNA, the CDR3 is TGCGCCAGCAGATTCCCAGGGGAGGGCAATGAGCAGTTCTTC. Translated, it gives CASRFPGEGNEQFF.

This chain connects TRBV12-3 or TRBV12-4 to TRBJ2-7, with TRBD1 identical over 9 bases. The junction had 6 bases not matched to a gene; V was cut back by 3 bases and J by 0 bases. The CDR3 loop spans 16 amino acids. This CDR3 is CASSLSWTGASYEQYF. CDR3 coding DNA: TGTGCCAGCAGTTTGAGCTGGACAGGGGCCTCCTACGAGCAGTACTTC.

V and J are TRBV10-3 and TRBJ2-3; 9 bases are shared with TRBD1. The V gene end was trimmed by 4 bases and the J gene end by 1 base; junction bases not matched to a gene: 0. There are 14 residues in the CDR3. Germline CDR1 ENHRY, CDR2 SYGVKD. This CDR3 is CAISGTGGTDTQYF. The CDR3 DNA follows: TGTGCCATCAGTGGGACAGGGGGCACAGATACGCAGTATTTT.

Sample share makes this clonotype medium-sized (0.01 to 0.1%). The chain recombines TRBV20-1 with TRBJ1-5; tentatively, D is TRBD1 (5 bases). The V end was cut by 4 bases, the J end by 0 bases, with 16 bases between. Germline V gene lookup returns CDR1 DFQATT and CDR2 SNEGSKA (reference sequence). The CDR3 consists of 16 residues. The CDR3 DNA reads as TGCAGTGCTAACAAAGACAGTGGAAATAGCAATCAGCCCCAGCATTTT. Protein product: CSANKDSGNSNQPQHF.

This clonotype was picked up a small number of times. The chain uses TRBV20-1 and TRBJ1-2; D is uncertain. The CDR3 totals 15 residues. The ends were cut back, 0 bases at V and 2 bases at J, with 13 bases in the middle. Germline V gene sequence: CDR1 DFQATT, CDR2 SNEGSKA (reference sequence). The CDR3 loop is CSARDSVYTNYGYTF. CDR3 DNA: TGCAGTGCTAGAGATAGTGTGTACACGAACTATGGCTACACCTTC.

The chain joins TRBV7-6 to TRBJ1-5, with a possible D match to TRBD1 (5 bases). The CDR3 runs 13 residues. CDR1 and CDR2 (germline): SGHVS, FNYEAQ. The V end lost 5 bases, the J end lost 4 bases, and 9 bases lay between the germline ends. CDR3 DNA sequence: TGTGCCAGCAGCAGGGACGGGAATCAGCCCCAGCATTTT. Protein: CASSRDGNQPQHF.

The DNA of the CDR3 is TGTGCCAGCAGTTACAGGGGGCAAAACGAGCAGTACTTC. Translating gives CASSYRGQNEQYF. The chain employs TRBV6-2 or TRBV6-3 and TRBJ2-7, with 7 nucleotides matching TRBD1. CDR3 size: 13 residues. Germline V gene data show CDR1 as MNHEY and CDR2 as SVGEGT. J was trimmed by 5 bases and V by 2 bases; bases with no gene match: 3.